Given below is one TCR beta chain in context. Its antigen is currently unknown. The sample belongs to a study of shared clonotypes between healthy human individuals. Study-wide results and caveats: Naive subsets usually exceeded memory subsets in estimated richness. Lower generation probabilities were found for non-shared clonotypes than for those shared by all four donors.

Subsets obtained from CD4+ cells comprised CD45RA+ naive and CD45RA-negative memory cells. Germline V gene lookup returns CDR1 MDHEN and CDR2 SYDVKM. V was clipped by 6 bases and J by 4 bases, with 14 bases between them. The CDR3 spans 14 residues. Per sorted-subset replicate PCR, input was 200 to 250 ng DNA, representing about 29,000 T cell genomes. TCRdb's copy holds only in-frame clones and misses some; the assay was immunoSEQ multiplex PCR. There are under 2,500,000 clones in the sample; under 97% occur only once, and more than 0.1% lies in the top ten. The chain carries TRBV28 and TRBJ2-3; weak D call: TRBD1 (6 bases). This clonotype was obtained from a man aged 18-30 years in good health. Sequencing was carried out using naive CD4+ T cells sorted from blood. Subset denoted: CD45RA+ positively selected. The CDR3 nucleotides read TGTGCCAGCAGAGACCCACAGGGATCAGATACGCAGTATTTT. It encodes CASRDPQGSDTQYF.